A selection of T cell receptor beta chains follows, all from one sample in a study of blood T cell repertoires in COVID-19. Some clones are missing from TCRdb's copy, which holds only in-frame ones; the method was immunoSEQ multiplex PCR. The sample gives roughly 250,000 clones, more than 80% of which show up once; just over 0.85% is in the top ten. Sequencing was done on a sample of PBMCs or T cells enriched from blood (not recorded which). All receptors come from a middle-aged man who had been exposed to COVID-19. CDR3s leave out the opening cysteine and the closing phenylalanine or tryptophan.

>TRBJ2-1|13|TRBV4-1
ASSQDVGGLGEQF
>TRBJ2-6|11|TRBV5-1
ASSLSGANVLT
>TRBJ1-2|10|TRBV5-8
ASSQTNYGYT
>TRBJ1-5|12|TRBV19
ASSISTGRQPQH
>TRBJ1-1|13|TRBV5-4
ASSLGQGRNTEAF
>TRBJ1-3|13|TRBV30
ACTPLQGAGNTIY
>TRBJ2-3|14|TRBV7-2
ASSLGPSSPGDTQY
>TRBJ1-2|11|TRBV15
ATSREGRGGYT
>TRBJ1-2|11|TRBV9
ASSGEGIYGYT
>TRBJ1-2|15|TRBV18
ASSPTGFRSSDYGYT
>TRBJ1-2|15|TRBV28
ASSSGTGGGLAYGYT
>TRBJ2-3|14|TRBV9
ASSAWSDRLTDTQY
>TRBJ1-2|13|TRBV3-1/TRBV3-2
ASSSPETGNYGYT
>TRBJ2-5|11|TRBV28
ASSSGAWETQY
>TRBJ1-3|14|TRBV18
ASSRNRVRSGNTIY
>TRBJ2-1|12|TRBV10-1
ASSPGTVVGEQF
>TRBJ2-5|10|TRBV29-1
SSSSGGETQY
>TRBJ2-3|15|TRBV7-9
ASSLRPTGAPTDTQY
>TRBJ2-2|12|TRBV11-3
ASSLSQNTGELF
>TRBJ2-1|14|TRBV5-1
ASSLDPGVTYNEQF
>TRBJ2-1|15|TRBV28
ASSLLPGERVDNEQF
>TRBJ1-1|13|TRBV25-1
ASSIRDRRNTEAF
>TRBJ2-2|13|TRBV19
ASSNRTSNTGELF
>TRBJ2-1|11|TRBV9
ASSPDLYNEQF
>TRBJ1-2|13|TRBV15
ATSRDLGGAGGYT
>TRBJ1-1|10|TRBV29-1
SGSRGETEAF
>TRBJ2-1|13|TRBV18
ASSPGLAGYNEQF
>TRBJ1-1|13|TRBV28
ASSLFHSSNTEAF
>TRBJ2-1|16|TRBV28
ASSSTGLAGGFYNEQF
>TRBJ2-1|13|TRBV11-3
ASSLILAAHNEQF
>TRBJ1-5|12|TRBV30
AWSVGGSNQPQH
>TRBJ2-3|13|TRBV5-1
ASSLGQGSTDTQY
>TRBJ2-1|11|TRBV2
ASSEQGTDEQF
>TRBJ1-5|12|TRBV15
ATSRDIGNQPQH
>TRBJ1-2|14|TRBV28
ASSTGTGGIRRGYT
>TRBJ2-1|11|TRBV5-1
ASSLDGLAEQF
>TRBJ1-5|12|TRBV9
ASSPYRVGQPQH
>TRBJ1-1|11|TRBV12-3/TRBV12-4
ASRLRENTEAF
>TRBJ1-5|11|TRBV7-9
ASSLDGNQPQH
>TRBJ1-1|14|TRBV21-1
ASSEEGQGKNTEAF
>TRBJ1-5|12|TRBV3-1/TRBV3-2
ASSRGLGGQPQH